Below, 26 T cell receptor beta chains from the same sample are listed, as sequenced in a study of Ad26.COV2.S vaccination and SARS-CoV-2 variants listed by TCRdb under 2021. The treatment or condition label for this specimen denotes: 15 to 20 received Ad26.COV2.S at low or high dose, single or two shots; several received placebo; per-sample allocation not given. Repertoires of vaccine and placebo recipients were sequenced from samples collected on day 63 after the first injection. The protocol used for the library was the immunoSEQ multiplex PCR assay. TCRdb took over this immuneACCESS table, retaining in-frame rearrangements with V and J assigned. Such tables are incomplete; in checked studies, under half of the missing clones stem from an unresolved V gene, and the remainder is unexplained. The sample data list approximately 410,000 clones, and around 89% of these were observed just once. The ten most abundant clones make up 3.5% to 4% of the sample.

The sequenced sample was peripheral blood, obtained in a trial of Ad26.COV2.S vaccine versus placebo. The origin of the receptors is a person aged 18-60 years who received the Ad26.COV2.S COVID-19 vaccine or a placebo.

V and J are TRBV7-3 and TRBJ2-1; 7 nucleotides match TRBD2. There are 19 residues in the CDR3. With V trimmed by 2 bases and J by 4 bases, 17 bases remained unmatched. Germline values: CDR1 SGHTA, CDR2 FQGTGA. The CDR3 is CASSLLPHVGGTNYNEQFF. The CDR3 DNA is TGTGCCAGCAGCTTATTACCCCACGTCGGGGGGACGAATTACAATGAGCAGTTCTTC. Supplemented by reference TRBV7-3 and TRBJ2-1, the full variable domain reads GAGVSQTPSNKVTEKGKYVELRCDPISGHTALYWYRQSLGQGPEFLIYFQGTGAADDSGLPNDRFFAVRPEGSVSTLKIQRTERGDSAVYLCASSLLPHVGGTNYNEQFFGPGTRLTVL.

The rearrangement uses TRBV29-1 and TRBJ2-7; D uncertain. This CDR3 has 12 residues. CDR1 is SQVTM, CDR2 ANQGSEA, per germline. The V end lost 4 bases, the J end lost 2 bases, and 9 bases lay between the germline ends. The CDR3 nucleotides read TGCAGCGTTGTAATGCTAACCTACGAGCAGTACTTC. Translating gives CSVVMLTYEQYF.

V gene TRBV7-9 combines with J gene TRBJ1-4; no firm D call. CDR1 SEHNR and CDR2 FQNEAQ come from the germline V gene (reference sequence). CDR3 length equals 11 residues. Trimming left V 4 bases short and J 6 bases short, with 3 bases between. The CDR3 region is CASSSYEKLFF. CDR3 DNA sequence: TGTGCCAGCAGCTCGTATGAAAAACTGTTTTTT.

This clone was picked up a small number of times. The gene calls are TRBV3-1 (or the pseudogene TRBV3-2) and TRBJ1-4; possible D gene TRBD1, 5 bases. This CDR3 is 16 amino acids long. The V end was cut by 1 base, the J end by 9 bases, with 18 bases between. Germline values: CDR1 LGHDT, CDR2 YNNKEL (reference sequence). The CDR3 DNA reads TGTGCCAGCAGCCAAGGGGTCCCGGGACCACTCAAAAAACTGTTTTTT. The encoded protein is CASSQGVPGPLKKLFF.

This clone showed up just once. The V and J genes are TRBV7-8 and TRBJ2-3; tentative D call: TRBD2 (5 bases). Germline loops: CDR1 SGHVS, CDR2 FQNEAQ. Trimming removed 6 bases from V and 4 bases from J, with 20 bases in between. The CDR3 extends over 16 amino acids. The CDR3 loop reads CASSPRPLANADTQYF. CDR3 nucleotide sequence: TGTGCCAGCAGTCCAAGGCCGCTAGCAAACGCAGATACGCAGTATTTT.

The chain links TRBV25-1 to TRBJ2-7; 9 nucleotides align to TRBD1. CDR3 length: 14 amino acids. After removal of 4 bases from V and 2 bases from J, the junction contained 3 bases not matched to a gene. From germline, CDR1 is MGHDK and CDR2 SYGVNS. The CDR3 region has the DNA TGTGCCAGCAGTGGACAGGGGGACACCTACGAGCAGTACTTC. Protein product: CASSGQGDTYEQYF.

V gene TRBV10-1 combines with J gene TRBJ1-5; tentatively, D is TRBD1 (6 bases). Germline assignment: CDR1 WNHNN and CDR2 SYGVQD (reference sequence). V lost 7 bases, J lost 2 bases, and 24 bases lay in between. There are 18 residues in the CDR3. The chain's CDR3 is CASNPITEQGIRNQPQHF. CDR3 bases: TGCGCCAGCAACCCGATTACCGAACAGGGCATACGCAATCAGCCCCAGCATTTT.

The CDR3 DNA reads as TGTGCCAGCAGTTACTTTCCTCGACTAGCGGGGGAAGAGACCCAGTACTTC. Residues: CASSYFPRLAGEETQYF. The V gene is TRBV6-2 or TRBV6-3, the J gene TRBJ2-5; 12 positions agree with TRBD2. J lost 3 bases, V lost 1 base, and 6 bases had no gene match. The CDR3 consists of 17 residues. Germline loops: CDR1 MNHEY, CDR2 SVGEGT.

V is TRBV6-5 and J is TRBJ2-5, with D hard to call. This CDR3 has 13 residues. From germline, CDR1 is MNHEY and CDR2 SVGAGI. Trimming left V 5 bases short and J 1 base short, with 8 bases between. As DNA, the CDR3 is TGTGCCAGCAGTCAAACCTCCCAAGAGACCCAGTACTTC. Translation gives CASSQTSQETQYF.

The table lists this clone with a few counts. The chain links TRBV10-3 to TRBJ1-6, with 7 bases identical to TRBD1. The junction had 5 bases not matched to a gene; V was cut back by 0 bases and J by 6 bases. Germline-derived CDR1 and CDR2 are ENHRY and SYGVKD. The CDR3 sequence is 16 residues long. The CDR3 sequence is CAISESRQGGNSPLHF. Here the CDR3 DNA reads TGTGCCATCAGTGAGTCGAGACAGGGTGGTAATTCACCCCTCCACTTT.

The gene calls are TRBV4-1 and TRBJ2-7, with D maybe TRBD2 (6 bases). The CDR3 runs 15 residues. The V end was cut by 0 bases, the J end by 1 base, with 10 bases between. The germline CDR1 and CDR2 sequences are MGHRA and YSYEKL. The CDR3 protein is CASSQEPGRSYEQYF. The CDR3 DNA reads as TGCGCCAGCAGCCAAGAACCAGGGAGGTCCTACGAGCAGTACTTC.

The V and J genes are TRBV10-3 and TRBJ2-2; no definite D call. V shed 2 bases and J shed 2 bases, with 6 bases lying between them. There are 14 residues in the CDR3. The germline V gene encodes CDR1 ENHRY and CDR2 SYGVKD. CDR3 nucleotide sequence: TGTGCCATCAGTGAGGCTGTAAACACCGGGGAGCTGTTTTTT. Translating it yields CAISEAVNTGELFF.

This chain links TRBV30 with TRBJ1-2; 8 nucleotides match TRBD1. The CDR3 has 15 amino acids. After removal of 1 base from V and 4 bases from J, the junction contained 8 bases not matched to a gene. Germline CDR1 is GTSNPN and CDR2 is SVGIG (reference sequence). This CDR3 reads CAWSGQGAGSYGYTF. In DNA form, the CDR3 reads TGTGCCTGGAGTGGTCAGGGGGCGGGAAGCTATGGCTACACCTTC.

This chain links TRBV12-3 or TRBV12-4 with TRBJ2-3; D unclear. V was trimmed by 6 bases and J by 0 bases, leaving 4 bases between them. This CDR3 comprises 12 residues. CDR3 sequence reads: CASRKSTDTQYF. The CDR3 coding sequence is TGTGCCAGCAGGAAAAGCACAGATACGCAGTATTTT.

This clone was seen a single time. V and J are TRBV6-5 and TRBJ2-5, with unresolved D. The CDR3 contains 14 residues. Germline CDR1 reads MNHEY; CDR2 reads SVGAGI. V lost 2 bases, J lost 7 bases, and 14 bases lay in between. CDR3 region: CASSYKAGRTTQYF. DNA of the CDR3: TGTGCCAGCAGTTACAAGGCAGGACGGACGACCCAGTACTTC.

V gene TRBV11-2 combines with J gene TRBJ2-3, with TRBD2 matching 9 bases. The CDR3 has 17 amino acids. From germline, CDR1 is SGHAT and CDR2 FQNNGV. Trimming at V came to 2 bases and at J to 8 bases, leaving 14 bases not matched to a gene. In nucleotides, the CDR3 is TGTGCCAGCAGCTTACCCTCAGGGAGAGCGGGGGGCGCTACGCAGTATTTT. Translating it yields CASSLPSGRAGGATQYF.

The chain uses TRBV5-1 and TRBJ2-1; weak D call: TRBD1 (7 bases). The CDR3 contains 15 residues. Deletions cut 5 bases from V and 3 bases from J, with 15 bases between. Per germline, CDR1 SGHRS and CDR2 YFSETQ. The CDR3 spells CASSQGDGGYNEQFF. CDR3 in DNA: TGCGCCAGCAGTCAGGGGGACGGGGGCTACAATGAGCAGTTCTTC.

The chain uses TRBV6-2 or TRBV6-3 and TRBJ2-3; 9 bases are shared with TRBD1. This CDR3 is built from 20 residues. Unmatched junction bases numbered 15, after V lost 0 bases and J lost 2 bases. Germline CDR1 reads MNHEY; CDR2 reads SVGEGT. The CDR3 DNA reads TGTGCCAGCAGTTACTCGATCGTGGACAAGGGACAGGGTCCCACAGATACGCAGTATTTT. This sequence encodes CASSYSIVDKGQGPTDTQYF.

J is TRBJ2-3 and V is TRBV6-2 or TRBV6-3; 8 nucleotides agree with TRBD1. Germline lookup yields CDR1 MNHEY and CDR2 SVGEGT. The ends lost 0 bases at V and 4 bases at J; junction bases unmatched: 3. The CDR3 runs to 15 residues. CDR3 region: CASSYSGTGADTQYF. In DNA, the CDR3 is TGTGCCAGCAGTTACTCGGGGACAGGAGCAGATACGCAGTATTTT.

In this sample, this clone turned up a few times. The chain is built from TRBV28 and TRBJ2-2, with 7 bases identical to TRBD1. After removal of 3 bases from V and 4 bases from J, the junction contained 5 bases not matched to a gene. Germline loops: CDR1 MDHEN, CDR2 SYDVKM. The CDR3 length is 15 residues. The CDR3 region has the DNA TGTGCCAGCAGTTTCGATACAGGGGCCACCGGGGAGCTGTTTTTT. The encoded protein is CASSFDTGATGELFF.

The chain combines TRBV7-9 with TRBJ2-1; a weak D match, TRBD2 (5 bases). The V gene lost 2 bases and the J gene lost 9 bases, with 11 bases spanning the gap. Germline V CDR1 and CDR2: SEHNR, FQNEAQ (reference sequence). CDR3 size: 13 residues. In nucleotides, the CDR3 is TGTGCCAGCAGCTTACTGGGAGATAGTGAGCAGTTCTTC. This codes for CASSLLGDSEQFF.

This clone occurred a few times. The rearrangement links TRBV27 to TRBJ2-7; TRBD1 matches 7 bases. CDR1 and CDR2 (germline): MNHEY, SMNVEV (reference sequence). The CDR3 is 14 amino acids. V lost 5 bases and J lost 5; bases outside the gene matches: 9. CDR3 protein: CASSPIQGIDEQYF. In DNA, the CDR3 is TGTGCCAGCAGTCCCATACAGGGGATAGACGAGCAGTACTTC.

The chain links TRBV5-6 to TRBJ1-6; tentatively, D is TRBD1 (5 bases). Germline CDR1 is SGHDT and CDR2 is YYEEEE. The CDR3 is 16 amino acids. V lost 4 bases and J 8 bases, leaving 19 bases between the germline ends. The CDR3 protein is CASSLLGGPGDSPLHF. For the CDR3, the DNA is TGTGCCAGCAGCCTACTCGGCGGGCCGGGGGATTCACCCCTCCACTTT.

J is TRBJ2-3 and V is TRBV4-3; 9 nucleotides match TRBD1. V shed 4 bases and J 2 bases; nucleotides not matched to a gene: 7. The V gene's germline CDR1 is LGHNA and CDR2 YSLEER. This CDR3 region has 16 residues. The CDR3 DNA reads TGCGCCAGCAGCCTTATGACAGGGGGGACCACAGATACGCAGTATTTT. It codes for CASSLMTGGTTDTQYF.

CDR3 region: CASSQAQGVAAFF. In DNA, the CDR3 is TGTGCCAGCAGCCAAGCACAGGGGGTAGCGGCTTTCTTT. The J gene is TRBJ1-1, the V gene TRBV3-1 (or the pseudogene TRBV3-2); 8 nucleotides match TRBD1. The V gene's germline CDR1 is LGHDT and CDR2 YNNKEL (reference sequence). Trimming removed 1 base from V and 11 bases from J; junction bases left unmatched: 6. The CDR3 runs to 13 residues.

This rearrangement joins TRBV9 to TRBJ2-1, with D possibly being TRBD2 (5 bases). This CDR3 contains 16 residues. V gave up 3 bases and J gave up 1 base, with 14 bases separating them. CDR1 SGDLS and CDR2 YYNGEE come from the germline V gene. The CDR3 DNA reads as TGTGCCAGCAGCGCGTGGGCGGGCCTATCCTACAATGAGCAGTTCTTC. Amino acids: CASSAWAGLSYNEQFF.